A single sample is the source of the 13 T cell receptor beta chains below, sequenced in a study of identical twins (TCRdb year 2016). To prepare the library, 5' RACE was applied. The data were produced on an Illumina HiSeq 2000. In TCRdb, the public reads were trimmed at Q25 with fastp and aligned with MiXCR, with productive beta chains retained. Rows are combined by CDR3 protein, so each entry shows the most common genes and DNA. This sample holds some 96,000 distinct CDR3 sequences; 4.5% to 6.5% were observed only once. About 12% of the sample lies in the top ten. Sequences were obtained from memory T cells sorted from blood. Reading the label with the study, this specimen's cell subset or site is: CD45RO+ enriched T cells. All receptors come from a woman in her 50s in good health.

This clonotype has ten or more counts. The chain employs TRBV24-1 and TRBJ2-5; 7 positions agree with TRBD1. The germline V gene encodes CDR1 KGHDR and CDR2 SFDVKD. The CDR3 runs 14 residues. The V gene end was trimmed by 3 bases and the J gene end by 9 bases; junction bases not matched to a gene: 9. The DNA of the CDR3 is TGTGCCACCAGTGATCCTAGACAGGGTGGGGCCCAGTACTTC. Its protein product is CATSDPRQGGAQYF.

This clonotype was recorded many times. The gene calls are TRBV4-1 and TRBJ2-7, with 7 bases aligning to TRBD1. V lost 1 base and J lost 3; bases outside the gene matches: 3. The germline gives CDR1 MGHRA, CDR2 YSYEKL. This CDR3 contains 14 residues. CDR3 residues: CASSQGQGNYEQYF. The CDR3 coding sequence is TGCGCCAGCAGCCAAGGACAGGGAAACTACGAGCAGTACTTC.

In its sample, this clonotype was seen many times. The chain carries TRBV5-1 and TRBJ1-1, with TRBD1 identical over 8 bases. Per germline, CDR1 SGHRS and CDR2 YFSETQ. V trimming: 2 bases; J trimming: 1 base; junction bases outside the gene matches: 1. This CDR3 spans 14 amino acids. Here the CDR3 reads CASSFDRGNTEAFF. In DNA, the CDR3 is TGCGCCAGCAGCTTTGACAGGGGGAACACTGAAGCTTTCTTT.

Many counts were recorded for this clonotype. CDR3 coding DNA: TGCAGTGCTAGGATTCCAGGGGGTTGGGTAAATGAGCAGTTCTTC. Amino acids: CSARIPGGWVNEQFF. This chain joins TRBV20-1 and TRBJ2-1, with 7 bases matching TRBD1. From germline, CDR1 is DFQATT and CDR2 SNEGSKA (reference sequence). With V trimmed by 3 bases and J by 7 bases, 12 bases remained unmatched. CDR3 length: 15 residues.

This clonotype appeared a few times. This chain joins TRBV14 and TRBJ2-1; 7 nucleotides match TRBD1. The CDR3 loop spans 15 amino acids. Trimming took 4 bases from V and 2 from J; bases not matched to a gene: 5. CDR1 SGHDN and CDR2 FVKESK come from the germline V gene. For the CDR3, the DNA is TGTGCCAGCAGCCCCGGGACAGTGACCTACAATGAGCAGTTCTTC. Protein sequence: CASSPGTVTYNEQFF.

The gene calls are TRBV29-1 and TRBJ2-3, with 13 bases identical to TRBD2. Unmatched junction bases numbered 6, after V lost 7 bases and J lost 8 bases. Germline V lookup: CDR1 SQVTM, CDR2 ANQGSEA. The CDR3 has 13 residues. The CDR3 reads CSAGTSGDGTQYF. CDR3 nucleotides: TGCAGCGCCGGGACTAGCGGGGATGGTACGCAGTATTTT.

This clonotype was recorded many times. The rearrangement uses TRBV20-1 and TRBJ2-2; 15 nucleotides match TRBD2. The CDR3 is made up of 16 amino acids. Germline V lookup: CDR1 DFQATT, CDR2 SNEGSKA (reference sequence). V lost 0 bases and J lost 6; bases outside the gene matches: 2. CDR3 residues: CSARERTSGRAGELFF. CDR3 sequence (DNA): TGCAGTGCTAGAGAGAGGACTAGCGGGAGGGCCGGGGAGCTGTTTTTT.

In its sample, this clonotype was seen a few times. The rearrangement links TRBV29-1 to TRBJ1-2; D gene uncertain. The ends were cut back, 5 bases at V and 1 base at J, with 11 bases in the middle. Per germline, CDR1 SQVTM and CDR2 ANQGSEA. The CDR3 has 13 residues. This CDR3 reads CSVQNRGNYGYTF. The CDR3 nucleotides are TGCAGCGTTCAGAACCGGGGTAACTATGGCTACACCTTC.

The chain uses TRBV13 and TRBJ1-6, with 10 bases that match TRBD1. V shed 2 bases, J shed 9 bases, and the junction held 1 base outside the gene matches. The CDR3 extends over 14 amino acids. The germline CDR1 and CDR2 sequences are PRHDT and FYEKMQ (reference sequence). The CDR3 sequence: CASSLRTGGSPLHF. CDR3 nucleotide sequence: TGTGCCAGCAGCTTACGGACAGGGGGTTCACCCCTCCACTTT.

This clonotype was seen more than once but under ten times. Written as DNA, the CDR3 is TGTGCCACCAGTGGGGCACAATCTTACGAGCAGTACTTC. It codes for CATSGAQSYEQYF. This chain joins TRBV24-1 and TRBJ2-7; unclear D gene. The CDR3 consists of 13 residues. Trimming stripped 5 bases from V and 4 bases from J, with 11 bases between. Germline V gene lookup returns CDR1 KGHDR and CDR2 SFDVKD.

This clonotype has ten or more counts. The genes are TRBV20-1 and TRBJ2-7; D might be TRBD2 (6 bases). The germline CDR1 and CDR2 sequences are DFQATT and SNEGSKA (reference sequence). CDR3 length: 13 residues. V lost 7 bases and J lost 7, with 20 bases in between. Written as DNA, the CDR3 is TGCAGTGTTCCGATCCCGACTAGTAGGGAGCAGTACGTC. Protein product: CSVPIPTSREQYV.

This clonotype was detected many times. This CDR3 reads CAISEGSGISEQFF. CDR3 DNA sequence: TGTGCCATCAGTGAGGGTAGCGGGATCTCTGAGCAGTTCTTC. This chain uses TRBV10-3 with TRBJ2-1, with 8 nucleotides matching TRBD2. V gave up 2 bases and J gave up 9 bases; unmatched junction bases: 6. Looked up from germline, CDR1 is ENHRY and CDR2 is SYGVKD. This CDR3 region has 14 residues.

The chain carries TRBV6-1 and TRBJ1-4, with 8 bases lining up with TRBD1. There are 13 residues in the CDR3. The ends lost 5 bases at V and 8 bases at J; junction bases unmatched: 4. The germline V gene encodes CDR1 MNHNS and CDR2 SASEGT. CDR3 amino acids: CASSFDRGEKLFF. The CDR3 DNA follows: TGTGCCAGCAGTTTTGACAGGGGAGAAAAACTGTTTTTT.